This paragraph reports one T cell receptor beta chain. Its antigen is not identified. The sample originates from a study of beta chain features in type 1 diabetes. Study-wide points: When cDNA is sequenced, cells with high TCR expression could be over-represented.

Expressed TCRB transcripts were sequenced, since all the RNA that had been isolated was reverse transcribed. Clones were sequenced by immunoSEQ multiplex PCR, and TCRdb holds only the in-frame ones, with some missing. Counted here are about 930,000 clones, roughly 15% occurring once; the ten biggest clones make up about 0.02%. J gave up 5 bases and V 3 bases, and 8 bases lay outside the gene matches. Looked up from germline, CDR1 is MDHEN and CDR2 is SYDVKM. The CDR3 length is 16 residues. The chain links TRBV28 to TRBJ2-3; TRBD2 matches 10 bases. This receptor was obtained from a woman aged 18-30 years in good health. Material: naive CD4+ T cells from blood. The DNA of the CDR3 is TGTGCCAGCAGTTTGGGGGTAGCGGGAGGAGAAGATACGCAGTATTTT. This sequence encodes CASSLGVAGGEDTQYF.